Listed here are 2 T cell receptor beta chains from one sample, sequenced in a study of type 1 regulatory T cells. Broader study findings: Compared with non-Tr1 cells, Tr1 cells showed a narrower TCR repertoire.

MiXCR, run by TCRdb on the reads, gives a single entry per CDR3 protein. The table records around 64,000 distinct CDR3 sequences, less than 25% of them present only once. No antigen is known for these receptors. Source material: cultured type 1 regulatory T (Tr1) cells, either the whole culture or a sorted fraction (not recorded which). The receptors come from a human donor in good health.

The chain couples TRBV6-5 to TRBJ2-7; a weak D match, TRBD2 (5 bases). The length of the CDR3 is 11 residues. In germline, CDR1 is MNHEY, CDR2 SVGAGI. The germline V and J ends were trimmed by 7 bases and 3 bases, with 7 bases remaining between them. The CDR3 DNA sequence: TGTGCCAGCAAGCGGAACTACGAGCAGTACTTC. Its protein product is CASKRNYEQYF.

The chain has TRBV6-4 and TRBJ2-3; D unclear. Trimming removed 0 bases at V and 1 base at J, with 8 bases between. Germline assignment: CDR1 MRHNA and CDR2 SNTAGT. The CDR3 is made up of 15 amino acids. Here the CDR3 DNA reads TGTGCCAGCAGTGACTCTACACCCGGCACAGATACGCAGTATTTT. This translates into CASSDSTPGTDTQYF.